A single sample gave rise to the 29 T cell receptor beta chains below, sequenced in a study of T cell changes during pregnancy in multiple sclerosis. Assay: immunoSEQ multiplex PCR; the TCRdb copy retains only in-frame clones and omits some. This sample has under 95,000 clones, with roughly 92% found just once. The sample in question was peripheral blood, obtained in the second trimester of pregnancy. The receptors shown here come from a female donor with multiple sclerosis, enrolled in a pregnancy study.

As DNA, the CDR3 is TGTGCCTGGGCCCGACAGAACCGTCGCCAAGAGACCCAGTACTTC. Amino acids: CAWARQNRRQETQYF. The gene calls are TRBV30 and TRBJ2-5; D possibly corresponds to TRBD1 (5 bases). In germline, CDR1 is GTSNPN, CDR2 SVGIG (reference sequence). There are 15 residues in the CDR3. V gave up 5 bases and J gave up 1 base, with 17 bases separating them.

This chain uses TRBV18 with TRBJ1-1; D remains ambiguous. From germline, CDR1 is KGHSH and CDR2 LQKENI. CDR3 length: 14 residues. Between the trimmed V and J ends, which lost 3 bases and 5 bases, there was a span of 13 bases. The DNA of the CDR3 is TGTGCCAGCTCACCCCGGGAGGGTACGACTGAAGCTTTCTTT. Translated, it gives CASSPREGTTEAFF. Variable domain in full (rest from reference TRBV18 and TRBJ1-1): NAGVMQNPRHLVRRRGQEARLRCSPMKGHSHVYWYRQLPEEGLKFMVYLQKENIIDESGMPKERFSAEFPKEGPSILRIQQVVRGDSAAYFCASSPREGTTEAFFGQGTRLTVV.

This clone was counted only a few times. CDR3 sequence reads: CASSEASGSSYEQYF. The CDR3 DNA is TGTGCCAGCAGTGAAGCTAGCGGGAGCTCCTACGAGCAGTACTTC. The chain uses TRBV6-1 and TRBJ2-7; the match to TRBD2 covers 9 bases. The CDR3 is 15 residues long. Germline CDR1 is MNHNS and CDR2 is SASEGT. With V trimmed by 0 bases and J by 0 bases, 0 bases remained unmatched.

The V call is TRBV4-3, the J call TRBJ2-1; D ambiguous. V was cut by 4 bases and J by 4 bases, with 14 bases left in between. CDR1 is LGHNA and CDR2 is YSLEER in the germline V gene. The CDR3 extends over 15 amino acids. The DNA of the CDR3 is TGCGCCAGCAGCCCCAACGACTCCCCTTACAATGAGCAGTTCTTC. It codes for CASSPNDSPYNEQFF.

V is TRBV28 and J is TRBJ1-2; perhaps TRBD1 as D (5 bases). The length of the CDR3 is 15 residues. Trimming removed 3 bases at V and 11 bases at J, with 22 bases between. Germline-derived CDR1 and CDR2 are MDHEN and SYDVKM. The CDR3: CASSLGGGPGGTYTF. CDR3 DNA sequence: TGTGCCAGCAGTTTGGGGGGAGGGCCAGGTGGTACGTACACCTTC.

The CDR3 spells CAISTRDRDPLGLETQYF. The CDR3 DNA reads TGTGCCATCAGTACCCGGGACAGGGATCCATTGGGTCTAGAGACCCAGTACTTC. The chain joins TRBV10-3 to TRBJ2-5; TRBD1 aligns across 9 bases. CDR1 is ENHRY and CDR2 is SYGVKD in the germline V gene. V shed 5 bases, J shed 4 bases, and the junction held 17 bases outside the gene matches. This CDR3 is 18 amino acids long.

The chain recombines TRBV27 with TRBJ1-1; 9 nucleotides agree with TRBD1. Germline assignment: CDR1 MNHEY and CDR2 SMNVEV (reference sequence). V shed 5 bases and J 3 bases; nucleotides not matched to a gene: 7. The CDR3 runs to 15 residues. The CDR3 DNA reads TGTGCCAGCAGTCCGACGACAGGGGGGGACACTGAAGCTTTCTTT. As protein: CASSPTTGGDTEAFF.

The rearrangement joins TRBV7-9 to TRBJ1-6; TRBD1 matches 7 bases. V shed 1 base and J 6 bases; nucleotides not matched to a gene: 3. The CDR3 has 15 residues. Germline V gene sequence: CDR1 SEHNR, CDR2 FQNEAQ (reference sequence). In DNA form, the CDR3 reads TGTGCCAGCAGCTTAGGAGGGGGCGGTAATTCACCCCTCCACTTT. It codes for CASSLGGGGNSPLHF.

The chain couples TRBV28 to TRBJ1-2, with D tentatively TRBD1 (5 bases). V lost 6 bases and J 3 bases, leaving 17 bases between the germline ends. This CDR3 contains 15 residues. In germline, CDR1 is MDHEN, CDR2 SYDVKM. The chain's CDR3 is CASSNKQVGHYGYTF. The CDR3 DNA reads TGTGCCAGCAGCAACAAACAAGTGGGGCACTATGGCTACACCTTC.

The genes are TRBV9 and TRBJ2-5; D is perhaps TRBD1 (6 bases). This CDR3 comprises 15 residues. Germline V gene lookup returns CDR1 SGDLS and CDR2 YYNGEE. Trimming removed 0 bases at V and 7 bases at J, with 16 bases between. DNA of the CDR3: TGTGCCAGCAGCGTAGCGGCAGGGGAGACGGGGACCCAGTACTTC. Its translation: CASSVAAGETGTQYF.

This clone was detected a few times. V and J are TRBV6-1 and TRBJ1-6; D is unclear. CDR3 length equals 16 residues. V was trimmed by 0 bases and J by 4 bases, leaving 10 bases between them. Germline CDR1 MNHNS, CDR2 SASEGT. The CDR3 nucleotides read TGTGCCAGCAGTGAAGCGCTCCGGGAGTATAATTCACCCCTCCACTTT. Translation gives CASSEALREYNSPLHF.

Only one count was recorded for this clone. The CDR3 loop is CASSEDRDRGHDTQYF. In DNA, the CDR3 is TGTGCCAGCTCCGAAGACCGGGACAGGGGACATGATACGCAGTATTTT. J is TRBJ2-3 and V is TRBV18, with 10 positions matching TRBD1. This CDR3 spans 16 amino acids. V lost 6 bases, J lost 6 bases, and 12 bases stayed unmatched. Germline assignment: CDR1 KGHSH and CDR2 LQKENI.

The V call is TRBV2, the J call TRBJ2-4, with D unresolved. Between the trimmed V and J ends, which lost 3 bases and 7 bases, there was a span of 19 bases. The CDR3 extends over 16 amino acids. Per the germline V gene, CDR1 is SNHLY and CDR2 is FYNNEI. The CDR3 bases are TGTGCCAGCAGTGACGGGTTCGGTGGAATTGGGAACATTCAGTACTTC. Its translation is CASSDGFGGIGNIQYF.

This rearrangement joins TRBV9 to TRBJ1-1, with D possibly TRBD1 on 5 matching bases. CDR3 size: 14 residues. Trimming removed 4 bases at V and 2 bases at J, with 12 bases between. Germline V CDR1 and CDR2: SGDLS, YYNGEE. The CDR3 reads CASSLFDRNTEAFF. In DNA form, the CDR3 reads TGTGCCAGCAGCCTGTTCGACAGAAACACTGAAGCTTTCTTT.

This chain joins TRBV19 and TRBJ2-1; 8 nucleotides align to TRBD1. CDR3 size: 15 residues. Germline CDR1 and CDR2: LNHDA and SQIVND (reference sequence). V was clipped by 1 base and J by 7 bases; unmatched bases: 6. The CDR3 here is CASSIVGTGWNEQFF. In DNA, the CDR3 is TGTGCCAGTAGTATAGTTGGGACAGGTTGGAATGAGCAGTTCTTC.

CDR3 bases: TGTGCCAGCAGCTTGCTCGCAGGGGCTCAGCCCCAGCATTTT. It codes for CASSLLAGAQPQHF. The V and J genes are TRBV5-5 and TRBJ1-5; D is possibly TRBD1 (6 bases). Deletions cut 1 base from V and 6 bases from J, with 11 bases between. The CDR3 contains 14 residues. Per the germline V gene, CDR1 is SGHKS and CDR2 is YYEKEE (reference sequence).

The CDR3: CAWSIPSPGGSEKLFF. The CDR3 DNA follows: TGTGCCTGGAGTATCCCTTCCCCAGGGGGGTCCGAAAAACTGTTTTTT. The V call is TRBV30, the J call TRBJ1-4; 7 bases map to TRBD1. CDR1 and CDR2 (germline): GTSNPN, SVGIG (reference sequence). V dropped 2 bases and J dropped 8; count of bases not matched to a gene: 14. The CDR3 covers 16 residues. The full variable domain, its missing parts supplied by reference TRBV30 and TRBJ1-4, is SQTIHQWPATLVQPVGSPLSLECTVEGTSNPNLYWYRQAAGRGLQLLFYSVGIGQISSEVPQNLSASRPQDRQFILSSKKLLLSDSGFYLCAWSIPSPGGSEKLFFGSGTQLSVL.

J is TRBJ2-4 and V is TRBV5-1, with a weak D call TRBD1 (8 bases). CDR3 length equals 13 residues. V gave up 1 base and J gave up 8 bases, with 10 bases separating them. Germline loops: CDR1 SGHRS, CDR2 YFSETQ. CDR3 sequence: CASSLTGGDIQYF. The CDR3, as DNA: TGCGCCAGCAGCTTGACAGGGGGGGACATTCAGTACTTC.

V and J are TRBV5-5 and TRBJ1-4, with D perhaps TRBD1 (6 bases). The CDR3 loop spans 15 amino acids. Trimming removed 0 bases at V and 7 bases at J, with 13 bases between. CDR1 and CDR2 from the germline V gene are SGHKS and YYEKEE (reference sequence). CDR3 sequence reads: CASSLGPGGGEKLFF. The CDR3 DNA reads TGTGCCAGCAGCTTGGGGCCGGGAGGGGGTGAAAAACTGTTTTTT.

The chain carries TRBV6-1 and TRBJ1-3; tentatively, D is TRBD1 (6 bases). CDR1 MNHNS and CDR2 SASEGT come from the germline V gene. Trimming stripped 2 bases from V and 0 bases from J, with 14 bases between. CDR3 length: 17 residues. CDR3 coding DNA: TGTGCCAGCAGTGAAAAGGCAGGGGACCTCTCTGGAAACACCATATATTTT. As protein: CASSEKAGDLSGNTIYF.

The V call is TRBV5-1, the J call TRBJ1-1; no reliable D call. The V end lost 4 bases, the J end lost 1 base, and 20 bases lay between the germline ends. The CDR3 consists of 17 residues. Germline loops: CDR1 SGHRS, CDR2 YFSETQ. The CDR3 DNA sequence: TGCGCCAGCAGCATACTCAAGGCCCCCAGCGGGAACACTGAAGCTTTCTTT. Its protein is CASSILKAPSGNTEAFF.

The V call is TRBV9, the J call TRBJ1-3; unclear D gene. Germline V gene lookup returns CDR1 SGDLS and CDR2 YYNGEE. The CDR3 totals 15 residues. V was trimmed by 2 bases and J by 4 bases, leaving 13 bases between them. The CDR3, as DNA: TGTGCCAGCAGCGTGCGGGCCAGCTCAGGAAACACCATATATTTT. Amino acid sequence: CASSVRASSGNTIYF.

The V call is TRBV2, the J call TRBJ1-5, with 12 bases matching TRBD1. V lost 4 bases and J lost 0; bases outside the gene matches: 10. CDR3 length equals 19 residues. Germline V lookup: CDR1 SNHLY, CDR2 FYNNEI. DNA of the CDR3: TGTGCCAGCAGTGTAATGCCGGGACAGGGGGCAAGTAGCAATCAGCCCCAGCATTTT. It translates to CASSVMPGQGASSNQPQHF.

The rearrangement uses TRBV4-3 and TRBJ2-7, with 9 positions matching TRBD2. V was pared by 2 bases and J by 2 bases, with 4 bases of the junction left unmatched. Per germline, CDR1 LGHNA and CDR2 YSLEER. CDR3 length: 15 amino acids. This CDR3 reads CASSQWLAGPYEQYF. CDR3 DNA: TGCGCCAGCAGCCAATGGCTAGCGGGGCCCTACGAGCAGTACTTC.

The J gene is TRBJ2-7, the V gene TRBV4-2; TRBD1 agrees at 7 bases. V lost 1 base to trimming and J lost 0 bases; unmatched junction nucleotides: 12. CDR1 and CDR2 from the germline V gene are LGHNA and YNFKEQ. This CDR3 has 18 residues. The chain's CDR3 is CASSQVMAFRDSSYEQYF. The CDR3 nucleotides read TGTGCCAGCAGCCAAGTTATGGCGTTTAGGGACAGCTCCTACGAGCAGTACTTC.

V and J are TRBV15 and TRBJ1-2; TRBD1 agrees at 7 bases. The germline V gene encodes CDR1 LNHNV and CDR2 YYDKDF (reference sequence). CDR3 length: 14 amino acids. Trimming at V came to 3 bases and at J to 0 bases, leaving 1 base not matched to a gene. The CDR3 loop reads CATSRGQPNYGYTF. CDR3 coding DNA: TGTGCCACCAGCAGGGGACAGCCTAACTATGGCTACACCTTC.

This sequence joins TRBV6-5 and TRBJ2-3; tentative D call: TRBD1 (6 bases). V lost 6 bases and J lost 4, with 14 bases in between. Looked up from germline, CDR1 is MNHEY and CDR2 is SVGAGI. The CDR3 length is 14 residues. The CDR3 bases are TGTGCCAGCAGCAGGACAGTTTTTCCAGATACGCAGTATTTT. As protein: CASSRTVFPDTQYF.

The chain is built from TRBV7-9 and TRBJ2-1; 9 positions agree with TRBD2. The germline CDR1 and CDR2 sequences are SEHNR and FQNEAQ (reference sequence). V lost 0 bases, J lost 4 bases, and 4 bases stayed unmatched. The CDR3 has 16 residues. CDR3 protein: CASSLAGSGGYNEQFF. DNA for the CDR3: TGTGCCAGCAGCTTAGCGGGTAGCGGGGGTTACAATGAGCAGTTCTTC.

V gene TRBV9 combines with J gene TRBJ1-1, with 7 bases lining up with TRBD1. This CDR3 contains 14 residues. The germline gives CDR1 SGDLS, CDR2 YYNGEE. Trimming took 3 bases from V and 4 from J; bases not matched to a gene: 6. The CDR3 is CASSGDTGVTEAFF. CDR3 DNA: TGTGCCAGCAGCGGAGACACAGGGGTCACTGAAGCTTTCTTT.